The 23 T cell receptor beta chains below all came from one sample that was sequenced in a study of T cell changes during pregnancy in multiple sclerosis. Sequenced by immunoSEQ multiplex PCR; TCRdb stores in-frame clones only, minus some. The table shows about 83,000 clones, with over 80% occurring only once. The input for sequencing was PBMCs, taken in the first trimester of pregnancy. These receptors were obtained from a female donor in good health, serving as a control in a pregnancy study. Some clones in this sample may be carry-over from other donors' samples.

The CDR3 here is CASSKDTNTGELFF. CDR3 bases: TGTGCCAGCAGCAAAGACACGAACACCGGGGAGCTGTTTTTT. The V call is TRBV21-1, the J call TRBJ2-2; the table names TRBD1, a call not compared with the DNA. TRBV21-1 is tagged as a pseudogene. The CDR3 is 14 amino acids.

CDR3: CASRRLQGPGANVLTF. CDR3 DNA sequence: TGTGCCAGCAGGCGCCTACAGGGACCTGGGGCCAACGTCCTGACTTTC. The chain has TRBV11-2 and TRBJ2-6; D may be TRBD1 (6 bases). CDR1 SGHAT and CDR2 FQNNGV come from the germline V gene. CDR3 size: 16 residues. The V end lost 6 bases, the J end lost 2 bases, and 14 bases lay between the germline ends.

The chain recombines TRBV27 with TRBJ2-1, with 7 bases matching TRBD2. Germline V gene sequence: CDR1 MNHEY, CDR2 SMNVEV (reference sequence). The V segment lost 3 bases and the J segment 0 bases; nucleotides outside the gene matches: 14. The CDR3 is made up of 19 amino acids. The CDR3 DNA is TGTGCCAGCAGTTTCCGAGCGGGGTTCGGATCGGGCTCCTACAATGAGCAGTTCTTC. Its translation is CASSFRAGFGSGSYNEQFF.

In DNA form, the CDR3 reads TGTGCCAGCAGCCGACTAGCGGGAGGGGATACGCAGTATTTT. This translates into CASSRLAGGDTQYF. V gene TRBV6-5 combines with J gene TRBJ2-3, with 14 bases identical to TRBD2. V trimming: 6 bases; J trimming: 6 bases; junction bases outside the gene matches: 2. The CDR3 is made up of 14 amino acids. CDR1 is MNHEY, CDR2 SVGAGI, per germline.

The gene calls are TRBV4-1 and TRBJ1-5; 7 nucleotides align to TRBD1. With V trimmed by 4 bases and J by 6 bases, 6 bases remained unmatched. This CDR3 is built from 14 residues. Germline V CDR1 and CDR2: MGHRA, YSYEKL. Written as DNA, the CDR3 is TGCGCCAGCAGCCCGACAGGGCCGGGTCAGCCCCAGCATTTT. This gives the protein CASSPTGPGQPQHF.

V is TRBV6-1 and J is TRBJ2-3, with 7 bases fitting TRBD1. Germline V gene data show CDR1 as MNHNS and CDR2 as SASEGT. After removal of 7 bases from V and 2 bases from J, the junction contained 9 bases not matched to a gene. The CDR3 has 15 residues. CDR3 DNA sequence: TGTGCCAGCAAAATCACCGGGACAGACACAGATACGCAGTATTTT. Encoded protein: CASKITGTDTDTQYF.

The rearrangement joins TRBV7-6 to TRBJ2-7; 15 bases are a match to TRBD2. The CDR3 sequence is 16 residues long. From germline, CDR1 is SGHVS and CDR2 FNYEAQ. Trimming took 6 bases from V and 3 from J; bases not matched to a gene: 6. This CDR3 is CASRGLAGGGVYEQYF. CDR3 bases: TGTGCCAGCAGAGGACTAGCGGGAGGGGGGGTCTACGAGCAGTACTTC.

The V gene is TRBV27, the J gene TRBJ2-1; D ambiguous. Germline V gene data show CDR1 as MNHEY and CDR2 as SMNVEV (reference sequence). The germline V and J ends were trimmed by 4 bases and 9 bases, with 19 bases remaining between them. The CDR3 runs to 15 residues. The CDR3 here is CASSSGLPTPGEQFF. The CDR3 nucleotides read TGTGCCAGCAGTTCGGGTCTTCCCACACCCGGTGAGCAGTTCTTC.

V and J are TRBV2 and TRBJ2-3; tentative D call: TRBD1 (5 bases). Germline loops: CDR1 SNHLY, CDR2 FYNNEI. The length of the CDR3 is 15 residues. With 8 bases removed from V and 0 bases from J, the gap between germline ends came to 15 bases. The CDR3 spells CASPATESSTDTQYF. In nucleotides, the CDR3 is TGTGCCAGCCCGGCGACAGAGTCTAGCACAGATACGCAGTATTTT.

This sequence joins TRBV7-9 and TRBJ2-5; D remains unclear. Germline-derived CDR1 and CDR2 are SEHNR and FQNEAQ (reference sequence). The CDR3 contains 13 residues. The germline V and J ends were trimmed by 2 bases and 4 bases, with 8 bases remaining between them. The CDR3 region is CASSLSGGETQYF. The CDR3 DNA sequence: TGTGCCAGCAGCTTATCCGGCGGAGAGACCCAGTACTTC.

This clone has only a few counts. This sequence joins TRBV5-5 and TRBJ1-2; D gene uncertain. The germline gives CDR1 SGHKS, CDR2 YYEKEE (reference sequence). The CDR3 is made up of 13 amino acids. Trimming stripped 10 bases from V and 7 bases from J, with 20 bases between. CDR3 region: CASNLELGGGYTF. CDR3 in DNA: TGTGCCTCCAATCTGGAGTTAGGAGGTGGCTACACCTTC.

This chain links TRBV28 with TRBJ2-1; 9 bases are a match to TRBD2. CDR3 length: 19 amino acids. The germline CDR1 and CDR2 sequences are MDHEN and SYDVKM. The J segment lost 0 bases and the V segment lost 11 bases, leaving 20 bases of the junction unmatched. The CDR3 loop reads CAVRVTSGGGESSYNEQFF. CDR3 bases: TGTGCCGTCAGGGTGACTAGCGGAGGGGGGGAGAGCTCCTACAATGAGCAGTTCTTC.

The CDR3, as DNA: TGTGCCAGCAGCTTTCTCCGTGAGCAGTTCTTC. This codes for CASSFLREQFF. V is TRBV13 and J is TRBJ2-1, with D uncertain. Trimming removed 3 bases from V and 9 bases from J, with 6 bases in between. CDR3 length: 11 residues. Germline CDR1 PRHDT, CDR2 FYEKMQ (reference sequence).

This clone appeared once. The V gene is TRBV19, the J gene TRBJ2-1, with 7 bases fitting TRBD1. CDR1 LNHDA and CDR2 SQIVND come from the germline V gene (reference sequence). V trimming: 7 bases; J trimming: 5 bases; junction bases outside the gene matches: 11. This CDR3 spans 15 amino acids. CDR3 nucleotides: TGTGCCAGTACAACGGGACAGTTGAGGAACAATGAGCAGTTCTTC. Residues: CASTTGQLRNNEQFF.

The chain combines TRBV12-5 with TRBJ2-1, with 11 bases identical to TRBD2. The CDR3 contains 13 residues. Germline V gene sequence: CDR1 LGHNT, CDR2 FRNRAP. Germline trimming cut 8 bases from V and 7 bases from J; bases unmatched to any gene: 4. DNA of the CDR3: TGTGCTAGTCTTATAGCGGGGGGGAATGAGCAGTTCTTC. Translation: CASLIAGGNEQFF.

CDR3 amino acids: CASSQRRGAPDDTEAFF. The CDR3, as DNA: TGCGCCAGCAGCCAACGGCGGGGGGCGCCGGATGACACTGAAGCTTTCTTT. The rearrangement links TRBV4-1 to TRBJ1-1; perhaps TRBD1 as D (6 bases). Trimming cost V 2 bases and J 3 bases, with 19 bases left between them. CDR1 is MGHRA and CDR2 is YSYEKL in the germline V gene. The CDR3 totals 17 residues.

The chain employs TRBV15 and TRBJ2-3; D not certain. V gave up 0 bases and J gave up 0 bases, with 7 bases separating them. Looked up from germline, CDR1 is LNHNV and CDR2 is YYDKDF (reference sequence). This CDR3 contains 15 residues. CDR3 in DNA: TGTGCCACCAGCAGAGATTTACATAGCACAGATACGCAGTATTTT. Protein product: CATSRDLHSTDTQYF.

The chain has TRBV6-5 and TRBJ2-3; D is unclear. The CDR3 sequence is 13 residues long. Deletions cut 6 bases from V and 2 bases from J, with 9 bases between. Germline CDR1 reads MNHEY; CDR2 reads SVGAGI. The CDR3 DNA reads TGTGCCAGCAGAGCCCTCGACACAGATACGCAGTATTTT. Translating it yields CASRALDTDTQYF.

The chain recombines TRBV28 with TRBJ1-4, with a weak D call TRBD1 (5 bases). Germline V gene lookup returns CDR1 MDHEN and CDR2 SYDVKM. The CDR3 extends over 15 amino acids. Between the trimmed V and J ends, which lost 7 bases and 8 bases, there was a span of 20 bases. CDR3 nucleotides: TGTGCCAGCACCGTAGGCGGGGCCGGGAAAGAAAAACTGTTTTTT. It is translated as CASTVGGAGKEKLFF.

The J gene is TRBJ1-4, the V gene TRBV7-9; D is unresolved. This CDR3 is built from 10 residues. CDR1 is SEHNR, CDR2 FQNEAQ, per germline (reference sequence). V was trimmed by 8 bases and J by 7 bases, leaving 5 bases between them. CDR3 sequence (DNA): TGTGCCAGCGCGGGTGAAAAACTGTTTTTT. Translation gives CASAGEKLFF.

V gene TRBV11-2 combines with J gene TRBJ1-5, with D tentatively TRBD1 (6 bases). From germline, CDR1 is SGHAT and CDR2 FQNNGV. The ends were cut back, 5 bases at V and 4 bases at J, with 12 bases in the middle. The CDR3 length is 14 residues. This chain's CDR3 is CASSQGQFNQPQHF. In DNA form, the CDR3 reads TGTGCCAGCAGCCAAGGACAGTTTAATCAGCCCCAGCATTTT.

V is TRBV18 and J is TRBJ2-5; D unclear. CDR1 and CDR2 (germline): KGHSH, LQKENI. Deletions cut 3 bases from V and 1 base from J, with 9 bases between. This CDR3 comprises 14 residues. Here the CDR3 DNA reads TGTGCCAGCTCACCGCAGGCTGCCCAAGAGACCCAGTACTTC. Protein sequence: CASSPQAAQETQYF.

The CDR3 DNA is TGCGCCAGCAGCGCCCCCCCTGAGAGGGGGGGCCGAGTAAAGACCCAGTACTTC. It specifies CASSAPPERGGRVKTQYF. The V and J genes are TRBV4-1 and TRBJ2-5; D is perhaps TRBD2 (7 bases). Germline V lookup: CDR1 MGHRA, CDR2 YSYEKL. Trimming cost V 5 bases and J 6 bases, with 28 bases left between them. The CDR3 loop spans 18 amino acids.